These 8 T cell receptor beta chains were sequenced from one sample in a study of blood T cell repertoires in COVID-19. Method: immunoSEQ multiplex PCR; TCRdb's copy keeps in-frame clones and lacks some. The sample includes about 190,000 clones, about 90% of them seen just once. The sequenced material came from peripheral blood. The source is a man between 50 and 59 years old with acute or convalescent COVID-19.

The V and J genes are TRBV6-5 and TRBJ1-2; possible D gene TRBD1, 5 bases. Trimming shortened V by 6 bases and J by 7 bases, and 18 bases separated the two germline ends. This CDR3 region has 14 residues. Per germline, CDR1 MNHEY and CDR2 SVGAGI. DNA for the CDR3: TGTGCCAGCAGCAATGGGGCAGGGTTTCCTGGCTACACCTTC. Its protein is CASSNGAGFPGYTF.

The gene calls are TRBV19 and TRBJ1-2; D perhaps matches TRBD1 (5 bases). Germline assignment: CDR1 LNHDA and CDR2 SQIVND (reference sequence). This CDR3 is built from 12 residues. V was pared by 5 bases and J by 11 bases, with 15 bases between. CDR3 DNA: TGTGCCAGTAGTGCAGGGCCGTCCGGGTACACCTTC. Translated: CASSAGPSGYTF.

This chain joins TRBV15 and TRBJ2-1; TRBD1 matches 7 bases. Per germline, CDR1 LNHNV and CDR2 YYDKDF (reference sequence). V shed 3 bases and J 8 bases; nucleotides not matched to a gene: 16. This CDR3 comprises 17 residues. CDR3 amino acids: CATSRTNRGWVGDEQFF. DNA for the CDR3: TGTGCCACCAGCAGGACGAACAGGGGATGGGTTGGCGATGAGCAGTTCTTC. Complete variable domain (other parts from reference TRBV15 and TRBJ2-1): DAMVIQNPRYQVTQFGKPVTLSCSQTLNHNVMYWYQQKSSQAPKLLFHYYDKDFNNEADTPDNFQSRRPNTSFCFLDIRSPGLGDTAMYLCATSRTNRGWVGDEQFFGPGTRLTVL.

The chain links TRBV10-2 to TRBJ1-1; D is unresolved. CDR3 length: 13 residues. The V and J ends lost 6 bases and 4 bases respectively, with 12 bases between them. The germline gives CDR1 WSHSY, CDR2 SAAADI. In nucleotides, the CDR3 is TGCGCCAGCAGCCCGGGGAGTGGCACTGAAGCTTTCTTT. Protein product: CASSPGSGTEAFF.

This clone was seen a single time. The rearrangement joins TRBV5-4 to TRBJ1-2, with TRBD1 identical over 10 bases. Germline loops: CDR1 SGHNT, CDR2 YYREEE (reference sequence). This CDR3 has 17 amino acids. After removal of 0 bases from V and 4 bases from J, the junction contained 9 bases not matched to a gene. CDR3 residues: CASSLADRDRGLYGYTF. CDR3 in DNA: TGTGCCAGCAGCTTGGCCGACCGGGACAGGGGACTCTATGGCTACACCTTC. The full variable domain, its missing parts supplied by reference TRBV5-4 and TRBJ1-2, is ETGVTQSPTHLIKTRGQQVTLRCSSQSGHNTVSWYQQALGQGPQFIFQYYREEENGRGNFPPRFSGLQFPNYSSELNVNALELDDSALYLCASSLADRDRGLYGYTFGSGTRLTVV.

This chain connects TRBV2 to TRBJ1-5; the match to TRBD1 covers 7 bases. Germline trimming cut 6 bases from V and 2 bases from J; bases unmatched to any gene: 7. This CDR3 contains 15 residues. CDR1 SNHLY and CDR2 FYNNEI come from the germline V gene. DNA for the CDR3: TGTGCCAGCAGGGGGGACAGCTCCGGCAATCAGCCCCAGCATTTT. Protein product: CASRGDSSGNQPQHF.

CDR3 nucleotide sequence: TGTGCCAGCAGCTTAGCCCTTTCAACGGGGGGGTCAGGGGCCCAGTACTTC. It codes for CASSLALSTGGSGAQYF. The chain has TRBV7-6 and TRBJ2-5; 8 positions agree with TRBD2. The CDR3 covers 17 residues. V shed 0 bases and J 9 bases; nucleotides not matched to a gene: 15. Germline CDR1 reads SGHVS; CDR2 reads FNYEAQ.

The chain links TRBV27 to TRBJ1-2, with 8 bases identical to TRBD1. From germline, CDR1 is MNHEY and CDR2 SMNVEV (reference sequence). J lost 3 bases, V lost 6 bases, and 9 bases had no gene match. The CDR3 runs to 15 residues. CDR3 in DNA: TGTGCCAGCAGCTCTACCGGGACAGGCCACTATGGCTACACCTTC. This translates into CASSSTGTGHYGYTF.